This T cell receptor (beta chain) was sequenced for a study of blood T cells in healthy people across ages. Next came a second PCR, run for about 7 to 12 cycles, which used a sample-barcoded 5' primer along with a J-beta primer mix. TCRdb re-derived calls from the 5' RACE reads in MiXCR, one entry per CDR3 protein. This sample carries approximately 780,000 distinct CDR3 sequences, 20% to 30% of them seen once, and the ten largest clones take approximately 2.9%. CDR1 is MNHEY and CDR2 is SVGAGI in the germline V gene. Losses at the gene ends were 4 bases for V and 4 bases for J; bases not matched to a gene: 5. This CDR3 has 16 amino acids. Study results and limitations: Unsorted PBMCs ruled out conclusive naive versus antigen-experienced comparison.

As to this clonotype: What it recognizes is unknown.

A further study also used this sample, focusing on T cells of mothers and their children. As reported in that work: The donor cohort consisted of a few healthy Caucasian mothers and their six children.

The rearrangement links TRBV6-5 to TRBJ2-5, with TRBD2 identical over 14 bases. Sequenced sample: blood. The receptor comes from a boy younger than 18 in good health. The CDR3: CASSFGLAGGAETQYF. CDR3 DNA: TGTGCCAGCAGTTTTGGACTAGCGGGGGGTGCAGAGACCCAGTACTTC.